The rows below give T cell receptor beta chains drawn from one sample of a study of CD8+ T cells in alopecia areata. TCRdb keeps only in-frame clones here, not all; method: immunoSEQ multiplex PCR. The table has fewer than 250,000 clones, about two fifths seen once. The source material was CD4+ T cells sorted from blood, sampled between weeks 30 and 35, from a patient treated with tofacitinib. The receptors here all came from a human donor with alopecia areata. Both conserved end residues are part of each CDR3. Each record gives: J gene, V gene, CDR3 protein.

TRBJ1-1,TRBV30,CACTGVMNTEAFF
TRBJ1-2,TRBV9,CASSVIPGTTDGYTF
TRBJ2-3,TRBV15,CATSREAGGADTQYF
TRBJ2-5,TRBV7-8,CASSFAAGGIQETQYF
TRBJ2-5,TRBV5-1,CASSAAGAGETQYF
TRBJ2-3,TRBV5-1,CASTLDSGRATDTQYF
TRBJ1-4,TRBV29-1,CSVRTGGFRKEKLFF
TRBJ2-7,TRBV7-9,CASSLAAQYEQYF
TRBJ1-4,TRBV18,CASSPSQGEKLFF
TRBJ1-4,TRBV7-8,CASSKTWGVINEKLFF
TRBJ2-7,TRBV6-5,CASSLLAGGREQYF
TRBJ2-2,TRBV2,CASSVLTGNTGELFF
TRBJ2-1,TRBV7-3,CASSLTVISTEQFF
TRBJ2-7,TRBV30,CAWRNPRDPYEQYF
TRBJ2-5,TRBV7-9,CASSLTSGRLGETQYF
TRBJ2-7,TRBV7-8,CASSMRQGENYEQYF
TRBJ2-1,TRBV4-1,CASSLAGQNEQFF
TRBJ2-2,TRBV19,CASRGQLNTGELFF
TRBJ2-5,TRBV14,CASSQVGSTETQYF